The 16 T cell receptor beta chains in this list originate from one sample, sequenced in a study of blood T cell repertoires in COVID-19. TCRdb keeps only in-frame clones here, not all; method: immunoSEQ multiplex PCR. The sample carries about 220,000 clones, about four fifths recorded once. The sequencing sample was made of peripheral blood. These receptors came from a woman at least 80 years old with acute or convalescent COVID-19.

The chain links TRBV10-3 to TRBJ1-2; D not resolved. The V end was cut by 8 bases, the J end by 3 bases, with 7 bases between. The V gene's germline CDR1 is ENHRY and CDR2 SYGVKD. The CDR3 length is 11 residues. The CDR3 DNA reads TGTGCCATCCCCCGGGACTATGGCTACACCTTC. The encoded protein is CAIPRDYGYTF.

This chain joins TRBV9 and TRBJ2-1, with D possibly being TRBD1 (6 bases). The V gene's germline CDR1 is SGDLS and CDR2 YYNGEE. Trimming pared 1 base from V and 0 bases from J, leaving 11 bases between. The CDR3 covers 16 residues. The CDR3 nucleotides are TGTGCCAGCAGCGTATTGGGGGCCAGCTCCTACAATGAGCAGTTCTTC. Amino acids: CASSVLGASSYNEQFF.

The rearrangement links TRBV29-1 to TRBJ1-3, with D maybe TRBD1 (6 bases). From germline, CDR1 is SQVTM and CDR2 ANQGSEA. This CDR3 comprises 14 residues. With 5 bases removed from V and 0 bases from J, the gap between germline ends came to 11 bases. CDR3 DNA: TGCAGCGTTTCCCACAGGGCCTCTGGAAACACCATATATTTT. Translation gives CSVSHRASGNTIYF. Filled out from reference TRBV29-1 and TRBJ1-3, the complete variable domain reads SAVISQKPSRDICQRGTSLTIQCQVDSQVTMMFWYRQQPGQSLTLIATANQGSEATYESGFVIDKFPISRPNLTFSTLTVSNMSPEDSSIYLCSVSHRASGNTIYFGEGSWLTVV.

The chain uses TRBV7-2 and TRBJ2-7; D remains ambiguous. Trimming stripped 1 base from V and 3 bases from J, with 4 bases between. CDR1 is SGHTA, CDR2 FQGNSA, per germline. The CDR3 totals 12 residues. The CDR3 DNA sequence: TGTGCCAGCAGCTTAGACTTCTACGAGCAGTACTTC. Protein: CASSLDFYEQYF.

This sequence joins TRBV19 and TRBJ1-5, with 7 bases identical to TRBD1. Unmatched junction bases numbered 6, after V lost 1 base and J lost 3 bases. Germline assignment: CDR1 LNHDA and CDR2 SQIVND (reference sequence). The CDR3 extends over 16 amino acids. The CDR3 is CASSIGGGGNNQPQHF. CDR3 sequence (DNA): TGTGCCAGTAGTATAGGAGGGGGCGGGAACAATCAGCCCCAGCATTTT.

The V and J genes are TRBV28 and TRBJ2-2; 10 positions agree with TRBD2. Germline trimming cut 2 bases from V and 5 bases from J; bases unmatched to any gene: 8. CDR1 MDHEN and CDR2 SYDVKM come from the germline V gene. The CDR3 consists of 17 residues. The DNA of the CDR3 is TGTGCCAGCAGTTTAAGCGGGGGGGCCGGGAGGACCGGGGAGCTGTTTTTT. Residues: CASSLSGGAGRTGELFF.

The V gene is TRBV5-5, the J gene TRBJ2-7; D unresolved. The CDR3 spans 15 residues. Trimming removed 1 base at V and 2 bases at J, with 13 bases between. Germline V gene data show CDR1 as SGHKS and CDR2 as YYEKEE (reference sequence). CDR3 sequence: CASSLWPPEAYEQYF. CDR3 coding DNA: TGTGCCAGCAGCTTGTGGCCCCCTGAAGCCTACGAGCAGTACTTC.

The chain combines TRBV11-3 with TRBJ1-6; 7 bases are shared with TRBD1. Germline lookup yields CDR1 SGHNT and CDR2 YENEEA. The length of the CDR3 is 13 residues. The V and J ends lost 5 bases and 9 bases, in that order; junction bases with no gene match: 4. CDR3: CASSTGTVSPLHF. CDR3 DNA: TGTGCCAGCAGCACCGGGACAGTTTCACCCCTCCACTTT.

J is TRBJ1-6 and V is TRBV18, with D possibly matching TRBD1 (5 bases). The germline gives CDR1 KGHSH, CDR2 LQKENI. The CDR3 runs 16 residues. V lost 3 bases, J lost 3 bases, and 12 bases lay in between. The CDR3 protein is CASSPGLGVYNSPLHF. The CDR3 coding sequence is TGTGCCAGCTCACCGGGACTCGGGGTCTATAATTCACCCCTCCACTTT. Full variable domain (rest looked up from reference TRBV18 and TRBJ1-6): NAGVMQNPRHLVRRRGQEARLRCSPMKGHSHVYWYRQLPEEGLKFMVYLQKENIIDESGMPKERFSAEFPKEGPSILRIQQVVRGDSAAYFCASSPGLGVYNSPLHFGNGTRLTVT.

A word on this clone: Sequence at one end of the junction differs from germline and may be a read error. The rearrangement links TRBV5-6 to TRBJ1-5; D unclear. Per germline, CDR1 SGHDT and CDR2 YYEEEE. This CDR3 is built from 14 residues. CDR3 region: CASSLVGEIQPQHF. The CDR3 coding sequence is TGTGCCAGCAGTTTGGTGGGCGAAATCCAGCCCCAGCATTTT.

This clone was counted only a few times. This chain links TRBV3-1 (or the pseudogene TRBV3-2) with TRBJ2-5, with 9 nucleotides matching TRBD1. Germline V gives CDR1 LGHDT, CDR2 YNNKEL (reference sequence). The CDR3 has 14 residues. Trimming cost V 4 bases and J 2 bases; bases outside gene matches: 2. The CDR3 sequence is CASSRGTGQETQYF. CDR3 in DNA: TGTGCCAGCAGCCGAGGGACAGGGCAAGAGACCCAGTACTTC.

The chain couples TRBV3-1 (or the pseudogene TRBV3-2) to TRBJ1-1; TRBD1 might be the D (5 bases). The V end lost 6 bases, the J end lost 3 bases, and 14 bases lay between the germline ends. Looked up from germline, CDR1 is LGHDT and CDR2 is YNNKEL (reference sequence). CDR3 length: 14 residues. The CDR3 nucleotides are TGTGCCAGCAGGCCAATCGGGGGGGACACTGAAGCTTTCTTT. Translating it yields CASRPIGGDTEAFF.

This rearrangement joins TRBV30 to TRBJ1-2; D is undetermined. The CDR3 consists of 13 residues. V lost 1 base to trimming and J lost 7 bases, with 13 bases between them. The germline gives CDR1 GTSNPN, CDR2 SVGIG (reference sequence). The CDR3 DNA is TGTGCCTGGAGTGCCGCAAGGGAGAGTGGCTACACCTTC. Its translation is CAWSAARESGYTF.

The chain has TRBV7-9 and TRBJ2-3, with TRBD1 identical over 11 bases. CDR1 is SEHNR, CDR2 FQNEAQ, per germline (reference sequence). The CDR3 totals 14 residues. V shed 5 bases and J 5 bases; nucleotides not matched to a gene: 3. The CDR3 DNA reads as TGTGCCAGCAGCGTGGGACAGGGGGGAGATACGCAGTATTTT. Protein sequence: CASSVGQGGDTQYF.

The DNA of the CDR3 is TGCGCCAGCAGCTTGGCCACAGGGGAAGTGGAAAAACTGTTTTTT. Amino acid sequence: CASSLATGEVEKLFF. V is TRBV5-1 and J is TRBJ1-4; 7 nucleotides line up with TRBD1. This CDR3 spans 15 amino acids. The germline V gene has CDR1 SGHRS and CDR2 YFSETQ. Unmatched junction bases numbered 7, after V lost 0 bases and J lost 8 bases.

This chain uses TRBV19 with TRBJ1-5; 8 bases line up with TRBD1. This CDR3 has 14 amino acids. Looked up from germline, CDR1 is LNHDA and CDR2 is SQIVND (reference sequence). Losses at the gene ends were 6 bases for V and 6 bases for J; bases not matched to a gene: 7. The CDR3 DNA follows: TGTGCCAGTAGCTTCGACAGGGGTAGTCAGCCCCAGCATTTT. Protein: CASSFDRGSQPQHF.